This TCR beta chain was recorded in a study of cytotoxic CD8 clonotypes in ibrutinib-treated CLL. Produced via immunoSEQ multiplex PCR; TCRdb's table is partial and in-frame only. This sample yields approximately 120,000 clones, of which around four fifths are seen a single time; around 3% belongs to the top ten. V shed 1 base and J shed 0 bases, with 9 bases lying between them. This CDR3 has 15 amino acids. Germline CDR1 and CDR2: SGHVS and FNYEAQ. About this clone: Its antigen is unknown.

Study findings and constraints: Public clonotypes occurred uncommonly; on treatment, they contracted or remained stable. Baseline levels of clonality went above those of age-matched healthy donors and moved with circulating CD8+ T-cell counts. Progressing and sustained-remission patients had different sampling times.

This sequence was found in a human donor with chronic lymphocytic leukemia. V usage is TRBV7-6 and J usage is TRBJ1-2; the D is unclear. This material consisted of PBMCs, taken after 24 months of ibrutinib treatment. CDR3 nucleotide sequence: TGTGCCAGCAGCTTAGGTAGTGAGACTAACTATGGCTACACCTTC. Protein product: CASSLGSETNYGYTF.